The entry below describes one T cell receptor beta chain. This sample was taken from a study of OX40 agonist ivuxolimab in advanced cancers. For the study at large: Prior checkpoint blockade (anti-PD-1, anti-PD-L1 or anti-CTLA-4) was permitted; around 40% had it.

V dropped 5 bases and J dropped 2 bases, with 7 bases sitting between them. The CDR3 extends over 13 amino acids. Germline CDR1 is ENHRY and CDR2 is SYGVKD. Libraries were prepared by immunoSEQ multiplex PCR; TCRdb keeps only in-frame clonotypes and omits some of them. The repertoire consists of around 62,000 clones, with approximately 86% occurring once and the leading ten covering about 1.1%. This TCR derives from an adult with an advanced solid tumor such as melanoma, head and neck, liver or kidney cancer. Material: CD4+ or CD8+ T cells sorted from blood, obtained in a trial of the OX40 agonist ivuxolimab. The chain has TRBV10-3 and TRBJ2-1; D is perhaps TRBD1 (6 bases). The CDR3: CAISQGTYNEQFF. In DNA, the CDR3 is TGTGCCATCAGTCAGGGGACCTACAATGAGCAGTTCTTC.